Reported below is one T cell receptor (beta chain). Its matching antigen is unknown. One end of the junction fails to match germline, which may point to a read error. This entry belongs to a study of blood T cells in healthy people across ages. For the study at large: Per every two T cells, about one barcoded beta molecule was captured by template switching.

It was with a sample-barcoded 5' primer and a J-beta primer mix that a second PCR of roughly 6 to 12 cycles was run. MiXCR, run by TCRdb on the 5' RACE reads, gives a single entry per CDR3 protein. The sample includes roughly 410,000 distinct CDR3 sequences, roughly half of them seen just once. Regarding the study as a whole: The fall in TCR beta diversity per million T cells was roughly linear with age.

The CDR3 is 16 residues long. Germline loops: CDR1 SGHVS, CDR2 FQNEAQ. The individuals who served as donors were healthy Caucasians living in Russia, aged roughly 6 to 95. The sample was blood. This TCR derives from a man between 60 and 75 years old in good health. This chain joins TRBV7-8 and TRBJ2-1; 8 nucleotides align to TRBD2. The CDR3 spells CASSLVASGSYNEQFF. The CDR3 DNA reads TGTGCCAGCAGTTTAGTTGCGAGCGGGAGTTACAATGAGCAGTTCTTC.